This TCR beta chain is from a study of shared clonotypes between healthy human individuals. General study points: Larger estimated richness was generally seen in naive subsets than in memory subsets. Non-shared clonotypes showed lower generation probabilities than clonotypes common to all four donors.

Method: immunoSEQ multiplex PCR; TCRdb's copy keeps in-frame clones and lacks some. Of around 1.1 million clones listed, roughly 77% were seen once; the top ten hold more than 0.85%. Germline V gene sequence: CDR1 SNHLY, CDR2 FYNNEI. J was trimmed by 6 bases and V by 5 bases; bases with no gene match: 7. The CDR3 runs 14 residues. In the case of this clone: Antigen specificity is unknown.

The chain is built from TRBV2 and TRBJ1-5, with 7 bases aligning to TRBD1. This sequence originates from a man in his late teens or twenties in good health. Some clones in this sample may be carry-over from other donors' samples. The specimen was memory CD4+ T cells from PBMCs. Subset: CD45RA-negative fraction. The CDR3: CASSLEGASQPQHF. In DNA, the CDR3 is TGTGCCAGCAGTTTAGAGGGGGCTAGTCAGCCCCAGCATTTT.